This is a list of T cell receptor beta chains from one sample in a study of blood T cell repertoires in COVID-19. The method was immunoSEQ multiplex PCR; TCRdb's version includes in-frame clones alone and lacks a portion of them. Here the sample spans under 400,000 clones, more than 70% being singletons. Specimen: PBMCs or T cells enriched from blood (not recorded which). The receptor set was obtained from a woman under 40 who had been exposed to COVID-19. Both conserved end residues are part of each CDR3. The D gene is left open where the match is weak. Only part of the rows carry a size: once, few, many, or a class if the clone is expanded.

>TRBV3-1/TRBV3-2|TRBJ2-7|-|-
CASSQFRESEQYF
TGTGCCAGCAGCCAATTCAGGGAAAGCGAGCAGTACTTC
>TRBV6-2/TRBV6-3|TRBJ2-5|-|-
CASSRGIAPETQYF
TGTGCCAGCAGTCGGGGGATTGCCCCAGAGACCCAGTACTTC
>TRBV19|TRBJ2-2|-|TRBD2
CASTPWAGGRLNTGELFF
TGTGCCAGTACCCCCTGGGCGGGAGGGAGATTGAACACCGGGGAGCTGTTTTTT
>TRBV18|TRBJ2-4|-|-
CASSPPGAGGQNIQYF
TGTGCCAGCTCACCACCGGGAGCGGGCGGGCAAAACATTCAGTACTTC
>TRBV6-2/TRBV6-3|TRBJ2-7|once|TRBD1
CASSYNRGQGTYEQYF
TGTGCCAGCAGTTACAACCGAGGACAGGGGACGTACGAGCAGTACTTC
>TRBV11-2|TRBJ1-2|once|-
CASSSTGGHPSNYGYTF
TGTGCCAGCAGCTCCACGGGGGGACACCCGTCGAACTATGGCTACACCTTC
>TRBV21-1|TRBJ1-5|-|-
CASSPGVYSNQPQHF
TGTGCCAGCAGCCCCGGAGTATATAGCAATCAGCCCCAGCATTTT
>TRBV2|TRBJ2-7|-|TRBD2
CASSPQGLGSYEQYF
TGTGCCAGCAGTCCCCAGGGACTAGGTTCCTACGAGCAGTACTTC
>TRBV6-4|TRBJ2-1|-|TRBD2
CASSVRREFGNEQFF
TGTGCCAGCAGTGTTAGGCGGGAGTTTGGCAATGAGCAGTTCTTC
>TRBV5-4|TRBJ2-7|few|TRBD2
CASSLGGRDYEQYF
TGTGCCAGCAGCTTGGGCGGGAGGGACTACGAGCAGTACTTC
>TRBV24-1|TRBJ1-4|-|TRBD1
CATSDRRDSNEKLFF
TGTGCCACCAGTGACCGCCGGGACAGTAATGAAAAACTGTTTTTT
>TRBV5-1|TRBJ1-3|-|-
CASSWGQSSGNTIYF
TGCGCCAGCAGCTGGGGACAATCCTCTGGAAACACCATATATTTT
>TRBV7-6|TRBJ1-2|-|-
CASSLSGTPGAYGYTF
TGTGCCAGCAGCTTATCCGGGACCCCGGGAGCCTATGGCTACACCTTC
>TRBV9|TRBJ2-7|-|TRBD2
CASSGPLAGGPYEQYF
TGTGCCAGCAGCGGACCTCTGGCGGGAGGGCCCTACGAGCAGTACTTC
>TRBV28|TRBJ1-4|-|-
CASSPRQKNEKLFF
TGTGCCAGCAGTCCCCGACAGAAGAATGAAAAACTGTTTTTT
>TRBV5-6|TRBJ1-3|-|-
CASNHWGNTGNTIYF
TGTGCCAGCAACCATTGGGGCAATACTGGAAACACCATATATTTT
>TRBV18|TRBJ2-7|-|-
CASSPIAEAYEQYF
TGTGCCAGCTCACCAATAGCAGAAGCTTACGAGCAGTACTTC
>TRBV2|TRBJ2-4|-|-
CASRPDGLVNIQYF
TGTGCCAGCAGACCCGATGGACTGGTAAACATTCAGTACTTC
>TRBV27|TRBJ2-5|-|TRBD2
CASMVLAGAWAQYF
TGTGCCAGCATGGTGCTAGCGGGAGCGTGGGCCCAGTACTTC
>TRBV19|TRBJ1-5|-|TRBD1
CASSPGQVFRPQHF
TGTGCCAGTAGCCCGGGACAGGTTTTCCGGCCCCAGCATTTT
>TRBV2|TRBJ2-1|once|TRBD2
CASTPTSEYNEQFF
TGTGCCAGCACCCCAACTAGCGAGTACAATGAGCAGTTCTTC
>TRBV24-1|TRBJ2-5|-|TRBD1
CATRGTGEGGETQYF
TGTGCCACCAGGGGGACAGGGGAAGGAGGAGAGACCCAGTACTTC
>TRBV19|TRBJ2-2|-|-
CASSILGGTGELFF
TGTGCCAGTAGTATTTTAGGCGGCACCGGGGAGCTGTTTTTT
>TRBV5-4|TRBJ1-4|-|-
CASSLGGQTNEKLFF
TGTGCCAGCAGCTTGGGCGGGCAGACTAATGAAAAACTGTTTTTT
>TRBV12-3/TRBV12-4|TRBJ1-4|once|TRBD1
CASRAGQGGDLFF
TGTGCCAGCAGGGCGGGACAGGGGGGGGATTTGTTTTTT
>TRBV24-1|TRBJ2-2|-|TRBD1
CATSGTVNTGELFF
TGTGCCACCTCCGGGACAGTGAACACCGGGGAGCTGTTTTTT
>TRBV28|TRBJ2-7|-|-
CASSFLASSYEQYF
TGTGCCAGCAGTTTCCTAGCGAGCTCCTACGAGCAGTACTTC